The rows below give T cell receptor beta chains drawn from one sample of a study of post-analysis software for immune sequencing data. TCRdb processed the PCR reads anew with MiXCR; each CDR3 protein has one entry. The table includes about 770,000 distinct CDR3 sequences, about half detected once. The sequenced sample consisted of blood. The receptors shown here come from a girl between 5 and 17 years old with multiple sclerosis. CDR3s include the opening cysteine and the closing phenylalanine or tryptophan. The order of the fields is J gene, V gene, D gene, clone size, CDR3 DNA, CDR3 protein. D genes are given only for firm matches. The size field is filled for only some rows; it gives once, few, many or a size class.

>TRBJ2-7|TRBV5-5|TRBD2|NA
TGTGCCAGCAGCTTCTCTCCCGGGACTACTTACTCCTACGAGCAGTACTTC
CASSFSPGTTYSYEQYF
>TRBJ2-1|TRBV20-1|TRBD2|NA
TGCAGTGCTAGAGCGGCGAGGGACTACCCCTACAATGAGCAGTTCTTC
CSARAARDYPYNEQFF
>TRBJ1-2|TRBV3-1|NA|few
TGTGCCAGCAGCCAAGTACCGGGGAACTATGGCTACACCTTC
CASSQVPGNYGYTF
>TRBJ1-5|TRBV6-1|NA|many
TGTGCCAGCAGTGAAGCGGGGCATAGCAATCAGCCCCAGCATTTT
CASSEAGHSNQPQHF
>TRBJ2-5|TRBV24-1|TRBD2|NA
TGTGCCACCAGTGATGCCGGGACTAGCTTTTCAGAGACCCAGTACTTC
CATSDAGTSFSETQYF
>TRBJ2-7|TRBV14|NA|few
TGTGCCAGCAGCCAAGTGTACGGCCCGGGGCAGCAGTACTTC
CASSQVYGPGQQYF
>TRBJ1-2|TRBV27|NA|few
TGTGCCAGCAGTTCTAGAGGACAGTATAAGGGTTATGGCTACACCTTC
CASSSRGQYKGYGYTF
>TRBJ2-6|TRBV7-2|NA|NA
TGTGCCAGCAGCTCAGTAGAAACATGGGGTGCAGGGGCCAACGTCCTGACTTTC
CASSSVETWGAGANVLTF
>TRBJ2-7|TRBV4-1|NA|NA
TGCGCCAGCAGCCAAGGACTATCCGTCGAGCAGTACTTC
CASSQGLSVEQYF
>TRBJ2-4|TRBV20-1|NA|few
TGCAGTGCTAGAGCCCAGGCGCCCGATTTAGCCAAAAACATTCAGTACTTC
CSARAQAPDLAKNIQYF
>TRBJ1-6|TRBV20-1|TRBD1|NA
TGCAGTGCTAGAGATAGTGGGACAGTCTTGTCACCCCTCCACTTT
CSARDSGTVLSPLHF
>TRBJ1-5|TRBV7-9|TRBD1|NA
TGTGCCAGCAGCACGACAGGGGCCACGAATCAGCCCCAGCATTTT
CASSTTGATNQPQHF
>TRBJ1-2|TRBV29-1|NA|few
TGCAGCGTTGAAGGGGGGTTTGCCTTTGGCTACACCTTC
CSVEGGFAFGYTF
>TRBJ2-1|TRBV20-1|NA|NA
TGCAGTGCTAGTCCAGCGGGTAGGCCTAGGGATGAGCAGTTCTTC
CSASPAGRPRDEQFF
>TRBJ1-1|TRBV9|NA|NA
TGTGCCGGCAGCGTAGCGGGACCGGGCACTGAAGCTTTCTTT
CAGSVAGPGTEAFF
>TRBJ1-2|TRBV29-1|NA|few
TGCAGCGTTGATAACGCCGCTAACTATGGCTACACCTTC
CSVDNAANYGYTF
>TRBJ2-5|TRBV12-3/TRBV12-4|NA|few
TGTGCCAGCAGACCGGGACATCAAGAGACCCAGTACTTC
CASRPGHQETQYF
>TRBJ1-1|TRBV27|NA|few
TGTGCCAGCAGGCCCGGACAGCTGAACACTGAAGCTTTCTTT
CASRPGQLNTEAFF
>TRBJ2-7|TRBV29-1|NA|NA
TGCAGCGTTTCAGGGGGGATTGGCTACGAGCAGTACTTC
CSVSGGIGYEQYF
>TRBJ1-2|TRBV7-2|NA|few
TGTGCCAGCAGCTTAGGGACCTCGCCGTCCTATGGCTACACCTTC
CASSLGTSPSYGYTF
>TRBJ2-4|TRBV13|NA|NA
TGTGCCGGCAGCTTAGGCCTGGAGGGGGCTGCCAAAAACATTCAGTACTTC
CAGSLGLEGAAKNIQYF
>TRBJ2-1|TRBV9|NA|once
TGTGCCAGCAGCGTAGGTCCCTCTGGGGGTAGCGTTTCCTACAATGAGCAGTTCTTC
CASSVGPSGGSVSYNEQFF
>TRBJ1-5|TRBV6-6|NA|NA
TGTGCCAGCAGTTACTCGTTTCAGCCCCAGCATTTT
CASSYSFQPQHF
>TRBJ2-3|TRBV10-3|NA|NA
TGTGCCATCACGCGGGAAGCCCCAGATACGCAGTATTTT
CAITREAPDTQYF
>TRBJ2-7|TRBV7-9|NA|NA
TGTGCCAGCAGCTTAGATCTGGCGGGGGCAAACGAGCAGTACTTC
CASSLDLAGANEQYF
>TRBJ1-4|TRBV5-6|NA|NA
TGTGCCAGCAGCTTGGCCGGGGGACGACAGAATGAAAAACTGTTTTTT
CASSLAGGRQNEKLFF
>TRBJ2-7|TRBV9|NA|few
TGTGCCAGCAGCGTAGACGGACAGACAGGCTACGAGCAGTACTTC
CASSVDGQTGYEQYF